These 20 T cell receptor beta chains were sequenced from one sample in a study of blood T cell repertoires in COVID-19. Clones were sequenced by immunoSEQ multiplex PCR, and TCRdb holds only the in-frame ones, with some missing. The table lists hundreds of thousands of clones, 65% to 90% of them singletons. Material: peripheral blood. The receptors originated from a man aged 50-59 years with active or convalescent COVID-19.

This chain links TRBV5-1 with TRBJ1-2; TRBD1 aligns across 9 bases. V shed 4 bases and J 3 bases; nucleotides not matched to a gene: 4. The CDR3 covers 14 residues. Germline V gene sequence: CDR1 SGHRS, CDR2 YFSETQ. The CDR3: CASSAGQGDYGYTF. CDR3 nucleotides: TGCGCCAGCAGCGCGGGACAGGGCGACTATGGCTACACCTTC. Combining the CDR3 with reference TRBV5-1 and TRBJ1-2 gives the whole variable domain KAGVTQTPRYLIKTRGQQVTLSCSPISGHRSVSWYQQTPGQGLQFLFEYFSETQRNKGNFPGRFSGRQFSNSRSEMNVSTLELGDSALYLCASSAGQGDYGYTFGSGTRLTVV.

The gene calls are TRBV15 and TRBJ2-7; TRBD2 aligns across 13 bases. The CDR3 extends over 16 amino acids. Germline trimming cut 1 base from V and 2 bases from J; bases unmatched to any gene: 2. Germline V gives CDR1 LNHNV, CDR2 YYDKDF (reference sequence). The CDR3 is CATSRGTSGRTYEQYF. CDR3 DNA: TGTGCCACCAGCAGAGGGACTAGCGGGAGAACCTACGAGCAGTACTTC.

In this sample, this clone turned up a few times. This chain links TRBV7-2 with TRBJ2-1; possibly TRBD2 for D (6 bases). The CDR3 is 15 amino acids. The V end lost 5 bases, the J end lost 1 base, and 12 bases lay between the germline ends. Per the germline V gene, CDR1 is SGHTA and CDR2 is FQGNSA. The CDR3 DNA reads as TGTGCCAGCAGCCCTATTGGGGGGTCCTACAATGAGCAGTTCTTC. This gives the protein CASSPIGGSYNEQFF.

V gene TRBV25-1 combines with J gene TRBJ2-3; D is undetermined. The germline CDR1 and CDR2 sequences are MGHDK and SYGVNS. CDR3 length: 13 amino acids. V gave up 3 bases and J gave up 4 bases, with 8 bases separating them. The CDR3 loop is CASSESGADTQYF. CDR3 coding DNA: TGTGCCAGCAGTGAGAGTGGAGCAGATACGCAGTATTTT.

The gene calls are TRBV7-2 and TRBJ1-1; D is uncertain. V lost 3 bases and J 4 bases, leaving 12 bases between the germline ends. Looked up from germline, CDR1 is SGHTA and CDR2 is FQGNSA. This CDR3 is 14 amino acids long. The CDR3 sequence is CASSFMGFGTEAFF. The CDR3 nucleotides are TGTGCCAGCAGCTTTATGGGCTTCGGCACTGAAGCTTTCTTT.

The J gene is TRBJ2-1, the V gene TRBV19, with 14 positions matching TRBD2. Trimming took 10 bases from V and 4 from J; bases not matched to a gene: 3. This CDR3 has 14 residues. Germline-derived CDR1 and CDR2 are LNHDA and SQIVND (reference sequence). The DNA for the CDR3 is TGTGCCACAAGACTAGCGGGAGGGTACAATGAGCAGTTCTTC. It is translated as CATRLAGGYNEQFF.

This clone came up a few times. The chain employs TRBV5-4 and TRBJ1-6; tentatively, D is TRBD1 (6 bases). Germline CDR1 is SGHNT and CDR2 is YYREEE (reference sequence). The V and J ends lost 0 bases and 3 bases respectively, with 13 bases between them. This CDR3 has 17 amino acids. In DNA form, the CDR3 reads TGTGCCAGCAGCTTGGCTAAGTCGGACAGCTATAATTCACCCCTCCACTTT. The encoded protein is CASSLAKSDSYNSPLHF.

The chain uses TRBV24-1 and TRBJ1-5; D is unclear. In germline, CDR1 is KGHDR, CDR2 SFDVKD. V was trimmed by 2 bases and J by 3 bases, leaving 13 bases between them. CDR3 length equals 16 residues. CDR3: CATSDSGRGINQPQHF. The CDR3 DNA reads as TGTGCCACCAGTGATTCTGGGCGAGGGATCAATCAGCCCCAGCATTTT.

The V and J genes are TRBV10-3 and TRBJ1-1, with D perhaps TRBD1 (6 bases). Germline loops: CDR1 ENHRY, CDR2 SYGVKD. The V end lost 7 bases, the J end lost 1 base, and 10 bases lay between the germline ends. The CDR3 contains 13 residues. The CDR3: CAIIPGQNTEAFF. DNA of the CDR3: TGTGCCATCATCCCGGGACAGAACACTGAAGCTTTCTTT.

The rearrangement uses TRBV9 and TRBJ2-5, with D possibly TRBD1 on 5 matching bases. The V gene lost 3 bases and the J gene lost 4 bases, with 16 bases spanning the gap. Germline loops: CDR1 SGDLS, CDR2 YYNGEE. CDR3 length: 15 residues. DNA of the CDR3: TGTGCCAGCAGCGCAGAAGGACACCCGAGAGAGACCCAGTACTTC. It is translated as CASSAEGHPRETQYF.

This sequence joins TRBV5-1 and TRBJ1-1; 9 positions agree with TRBD1. Germline trimming cut 2 bases from V and 1 base from J; bases unmatched to any gene: 3. The CDR3 has 15 residues. Germline-derived CDR1 and CDR2 are SGHRS and YFSETQ. This chain's CDR3 is CASSFLTGGNTEAFF. The CDR3 DNA reads as TGCGCCAGCAGCTTTCTGACAGGGGGGAACACTGAAGCTTTCTTT.

This clone was recorded once. The chain employs TRBV5-4 and TRBJ1-1, with a weak D call TRBD1 (6 bases). V was clipped by 4 bases and J by 0 bases, with 19 bases between them. The length of the CDR3 is 17 residues. Germline V gene sequence: CDR1 SGHNT, CDR2 YYREEE (reference sequence). CDR3 sequence (DNA): TGTGCCAGCAGCGGCAGGACAGCGCCCCTCATGAACACTGAAGCTTTCTTT. This codes for CASSGRTAPLMNTEAFF.

The rearrangement uses TRBV5-6 and TRBJ2-3; no clear D. This CDR3 region has 15 residues. Trimming cost V 4 bases and J 2 bases, with 14 bases left between them. Per germline, CDR1 SGHDT and CDR2 YYEEEE. The CDR3 reads CASSPTPTATDTQYF. CDR3 nucleotide sequence: TGTGCCAGCAGCCCCACCCCCACAGCCACAGATACGCAGTATTTT. The full variable domain, with the rest looked up from reference TRBV5-6 and TRBJ2-3, is DAGVTQSPTHLIKTRGQQVTLRCSPKSGHDTVSWYQQALGQGPQFIFQYYEEEERQRGNFPDRFSGHQFPNYSSELNVNALLLGDSALYLCASSPTPTATDTQYFGPGTRLTVL.

V gene TRBV6-5 combines with J gene TRBJ1-6; a weak D match, TRBD1 (6 bases). V shed 5 bases and J shed 9 bases, with 14 bases lying between them. This CDR3 is built from 14 residues. From germline, CDR1 is MNHEY and CDR2 SVGAGI. The CDR3 region is CASSKRDNSSPLHF. In DNA, the CDR3 is TGTGCCAGCAGTAAAAGGGACAACTCTTCACCCCTCCACTTT.

The genes are TRBV19 and TRBJ2-7; D is perhaps TRBD2 (6 bases). Trimming took off 4 bases at V and 2 bases at J, with 15 bases between the two ends. The CDR3 consists of 15 residues. CDR1 is LNHDA, CDR2 SQIVND, per germline (reference sequence). The CDR3 DNA sequence: TGTGCCAGTAGTAAGACTAGATCCGACGCCTACGAGCAGTACTTC. Its translation is CASSKTRSDAYEQYF.

The chain recombines TRBV9 with TRBJ2-1; D gene ambiguous. V lost 3 bases, J lost 6 bases, and 13 bases lay in between. The CDR3 contains 14 residues. CDR1 is SGDLS, CDR2 YYNGEE, per germline. DNA of the CDR3: TGTGCCAGCAGCGAAGATCCCTACGGCAATGAGCAGTTCTTC. It translates to CASSEDPYGNEQFF.

The chain is built from TRBV5-4 and TRBJ1-3; D possibly corresponds to TRBD1 (6 bases). CDR3 length equals 15 residues. V lost 4 bases, J lost 0 bases, and 11 bases lay in between. The germline V gene has CDR1 SGHNT and CDR2 YYREEE (reference sequence). CDR3 DNA: TGTGCCAGCAGCAAGGGAGGGGGCTCTGGAAACACCATATATTTT. Its protein is CASSKGGGSGNTIYF.

The chain recombines TRBV5-1 with TRBJ1-2; D not resolved. The CDR3 covers 16 residues. V lost 0 bases, J lost 7 bases, and 19 bases lay in between. Germline CDR1 and CDR2: SGHRS and YFSETQ. The CDR3 DNA reads as TGCGCCAGCAGCTTGGTGGGTGTCGGAGCCGAGGGTGGCTACACCTTC. It is translated as CASSLVGVGAEGGYTF.

V is TRBV28 and J is TRBJ1-5; D might be TRBD1 (5 bases). The CDR3 sequence is 16 residues long. Trimming cost V 5 bases and J 0 bases, with 14 bases left between them. CDR1 is MDHEN, CDR2 SYDVKM, per germline. DNA of the CDR3: TGTGCCAGCAGTACGCCCCGGGACTATAGCAATCAGCCCCAGCATTTT. Residues: CASSTPRDYSNQPQHF. Supplemented by reference TRBV28 and TRBJ1-5, the full variable domain reads DVKVTQSSRYLVKRTGEKVFLECVQDMDHENMFWYRQDPGLGLRLIYFSYDVKMKEKGDIPEGYSVSREKKERFSLILESASTNQTSMYLCASSTPRDYSNQPQHFGDGTRLSIL.

The J gene is TRBJ1-1, the V gene TRBV28; the D gene is possibly TRBD1 (6 bases). The V end lost 7 bases, the J end lost 11 bases, and 23 bases lay between the germline ends. This CDR3 has 14 amino acids. From germline, CDR1 is MDHEN and CDR2 SYDVKM. The DNA of the CDR3 is TGTGCCAGCACCATATCGGGCAGGGGATTTGTGGCTTTCTTT. Its translation: CASTISGRGFVAFF.